Below, 15 T cell receptor beta chains from the same sample are listed, as sequenced in a study of blood T cell repertoires in COVID-19. Measured with immunoSEQ multiplex PCR; TCRdb has only the in-frame clones, and not every one. Of some 61,000 clones in the sample, roughly 89% are singletons; the top ten hold about 8.1%. Material: peripheral blood. These receptors all stem from a man between 25 and 39 years old with acute or convalescent COVID-19.

The V call is TRBV2, the J call TRBJ1-5; 9 nucleotides match TRBD1. The length of the CDR3 is 17 residues. Per the germline V gene, CDR1 is SNHLY and CDR2 is FYNNEI. After removal of 8 bases from V and 4 bases from J, the junction contained 15 bases not matched to a gene. This chain's CDR3 is CASSPGTGRVMNQPQHF. The CDR3 DNA reads TGTGCCAGCTCGCCCGGGACAGGGCGGGTTATGAATCAGCCCCAGCATTTT. Combining the CDR3 with reference TRBV2 and TRBJ1-5 gives the whole variable domain EPEVTQTPSHQVTQMGQEVILRCVPISNHLYFYWYRQILGQKVEFLVSFYNNEISEKSEIFDDQFSVERPDGSNFTLKIRSTKLEDSAMYFCASSPGTGRVMNQPQHFGDGTRLSIL.

V and J are TRBV6-1 and TRBJ2-5; 9 nucleotides agree with TRBD1. The CDR3 runs to 15 residues. J lost 0 bases, V lost 1 base, and 0 bases had no gene match. Germline loops: CDR1 MNHNS, CDR2 SASEGT. This chain's CDR3 is CASSEGTGDQETQYF. Here the CDR3 DNA reads TGTGCCAGCAGTGAAGGGACAGGGGACCAAGAGACCCAGTACTTC.

This chain connects TRBV5-4 to TRBJ1-6, with D possibly TRBD1 on 6 matching bases. The CDR3 contains 15 residues. The germline gives CDR1 SGHNT, CDR2 YYREEE (reference sequence). Trimming removed 2 bases from V and 10 bases from J, with 16 bases in between. The CDR3 DNA is TGTGCCAGCAGCTTCCCGTCACAGGGTGGGTCACCCCTCCACTTT. Its protein is CASSFPSQGGSPLHF.

The chain joins TRBV7-3 to TRBJ2-7, with a possible D match to TRBD2 (6 bases). Germline assignment: CDR1 SGHTA and CDR2 FQGTGA. Deletions cut 1 base from V and 4 bases from J, with 11 bases between. The CDR3 is 14 residues long. This chain's CDR3 is CASSLIAGKYEQYF. In DNA form, the CDR3 reads TGTGCCAGCAGCTTAATTGCGGGGAAATACGAGCAGTACTTC.

This clone was seen a handful of times. This sequence joins TRBV3-1 (or the pseudogene TRBV3-2) and TRBJ2-2, with D unclear. CDR1 LGHDT and CDR2 YNNKEL come from the germline V gene (reference sequence). This CDR3 contains 12 residues. V lost 1 base to trimming and J lost 8 bases, with 5 bases between them. CDR3 amino acids: CASSQARGELFF. The CDR3 bases are TGTGCCAGCAGCCAAGCCAGGGGGGAGCTGTTTTTT.

The V and J genes are TRBV6-6 and TRBJ2-2; TRBD1 is a possible D gene (5 bases). CDR1 MNHNY and CDR2 SVGAGI come from the germline V gene (reference sequence). Between the trimmed V and J ends, which lost 5 bases and 1 base, there was a span of 11 bases. The CDR3 covers 15 residues. This CDR3 is CASSPVQGNTGELFF. In DNA form, the CDR3 reads TGTGCCAGCAGTCCCGTCCAGGGGAACACCGGGGAGCTGTTTTTT.

CDR3 DNA: TGTGCCAGCTCACCGGGGAGGCAAGCGGAGACCCAGTACTTC. This sequence encodes CASSPGRQAETQYF. V gene TRBV18 combines with J gene TRBJ2-5; tentative D call: TRBD2 (6 bases). There are 14 residues in the CDR3. Looked up from germline, CDR1 is KGHSH and CDR2 is LQKENI. V lost 3 bases and J lost 5, with 13 bases in between.

The rearrangement joins TRBV4-3 to TRBJ2-1; D unclear. Germline V lookup: CDR1 LGHNA, CDR2 YSLEER. Deletions cut 0 bases from V and 10 bases from J, with 13 bases between. This CDR3 is built from 14 residues. The CDR3 loop is CASSQDLEWQEQFF. In DNA, the CDR3 is TGCGCCAGCAGCCAAGATCTGGAGTGGCAGGAGCAGTTCTTC.

The chain couples TRBV5-6 to TRBJ2-3; D might be TRBD1 (5 bases). CDR3 size: 14 residues. The V end lost 3 bases, the J end lost 0 bases, and 8 bases lay between the germline ends. Germline assignment: CDR1 SGHDT and CDR2 YYEEEE. In nucleotides, the CDR3 is TGTGCCAGCAGCTCAGGGTTTAGCACAGATACGCAGTATTTT. The encoded protein is CASSSGFSTDTQYF.

This chain links TRBV30 with TRBJ2-3; 7 bases map to TRBD1. This CDR3 spans 12 amino acids. Per the germline V gene, CDR1 is GTSNPN and CDR2 is SVGIG (reference sequence). Trimming took 0 bases from V and 6 from J; bases not matched to a gene: 0. The CDR3 is CAWSVQGDTQYF. The CDR3 DNA reads TGTGCCTGGAGTGTACAGGGGGATACGCAGTATTTT.

V usage is TRBV6-5 and J usage is TRBJ1-2; TRBD1 is a possible D gene (5 bases). The germline CDR1 and CDR2 sequences are MNHEY and SVGAGI. The CDR3 consists of 13 residues. V lost 4 bases and J 8 bases, leaving 14 bases between the germline ends. The chain's CDR3 is CASSSAGMGGYTF. The CDR3 nucleotides read TGTGCCAGCAGTTCGGCAGGGATGGGGGGCTACACCTTC.

This clone was observed a single time. The chain combines TRBV7-2 with TRBJ2-7; TRBD1 matches 9 bases. Germline CDR1 is SGHTA and CDR2 is FQGNSA. The V segment lost 5 bases and the J segment 1 base; nucleotides outside the gene matches: 6. The CDR3 totals 15 residues. The CDR3 DNA follows: TGTGCCAGCAGCACTCAGACAGGGGGGTCCTACGAGCAGTACTTC. Amino acid sequence: CASSTQTGGSYEQYF.

The chain joins TRBV13 to TRBJ1-1; 9 bases match TRBD1. The CDR3 totals 17 residues. Germline CDR1 PRHDT, CDR2 FYEKMQ (reference sequence). Trimming removed 5 bases from V and 7 bases from J; junction bases left unmatched: 17. As DNA, the CDR3 is TGTGCCAGCAGCGCATACTCCAAGACAGGGGGAAGGGGTGAAGCTTTCTTT. This encodes CASSAYSKTGGRGEAFF.

The chain is built from TRBV2 and TRBJ2-1; the D is unclear. The CDR3 runs 14 residues. Germline assignment: CDR1 SNHLY and CDR2 FYNNEI. With 2 bases removed from V and 8 bases from J, the gap between germline ends came to 13 bases. The CDR3 here is CASSETTYSHEQFF. The CDR3, as DNA: TGTGCCAGCAGTGAAACAACTTACAGTCATGAGCAGTTCTTC.

This clone was seen more than once but under ten times. The gene calls are TRBV10-1 and TRBJ2-2; D may be TRBD2 (5 bases). There are 13 residues in the CDR3. Germline CDR1 WNHNN, CDR2 SYGVQD (reference sequence). V gave up 4 bases and J gave up 4 bases, with 7 bases separating them. CDR3: CASSADFTGELFF. The DNA of the CDR3 is TGCGCCAGCAGTGCGGACTTCACCGGGGAGCTGTTTTTT.